The 9 T cell receptor beta chains reported below all come from one sample, sequenced in a study of shared clonotypes between healthy human individuals. Naive CD8 cells, CD45RO-negative and positively selected for CCR7, excluded terminally differentiated effector memory CD45RA+ cells. Generated by immunoSEQ multiplex PCR, the TCRdb table keeps only in-frame clones and is missing some. The table has around 550,000 clones, about 95% seen once. Sequenced input: naive CD8+ T cells sorted from blood. These receptors originate from a woman aged 25 to 45 in good health.

J is TRBJ1-1 and V is TRBV5-6; 8 nucleotides agree with TRBD1. Trimming took 0 bases from V and 1 from J; bases not matched to a gene: 2. This CDR3 is 15 amino acids long. Germline CDR1 is SGHDT and CDR2 is YYEEEE. The CDR3 coding sequence is TGTGCCAGCAGCTTGGGGGACAGGCCGAACACTGAAGCTTTCTTT. Protein product: CASSLGDRPNTEAFF.

This chain uses TRBV6-1 with TRBJ2-7, with D maybe TRBD2 (6 bases). V was shortened by 6 bases and J by 3 bases, with 15 bases between the two germline ends. The germline V gene has CDR1 MNHNS and CDR2 SASEGT. This CDR3 comprises 14 residues. The DNA of the CDR3 is TGTGCCAGCAGAGAGATAGCGGAGAACTACGAGCAGTACTTC. Amino acid sequence: CASREIAENYEQYF.

This chain uses TRBV10-2 with TRBJ2-7; D gene ambiguous. V lost 0 bases and J 2 bases, leaving 14 bases between the germline ends. This CDR3 has 16 amino acids. Germline lookup yields CDR1 WSHSY and CDR2 SAAADI. The CDR3 loop is CASSESSEIMTYEQYF. The CDR3 nucleotides are TGCGCCAGCAGTGAGTCCAGCGAAATTATGACCTACGAGCAGTACTTC.

The chain uses TRBV29-1 and TRBJ2-1, with D perhaps matching TRBD2 (6 bases). CDR1 is SQVTM, CDR2 ANQGSEA, per germline. The CDR3 totals 14 residues. Trimming took off 6 bases at V and 6 bases at J, with 18 bases between the two ends. The CDR3 DNA sequence: TGCAGCGTCCCTCAACCGGGACTCACCAATGAGCAGTTCTTC. As protein: CSVPQPGLTNEQFF.

The genes are TRBV7-6 and TRBJ1-1, with D uncertain. V was cut by 1 base and J by 2 bases, with 5 bases left in between. CDR3 length equals 13 residues. From germline, CDR1 is SGHVS and CDR2 FNYEAQ. CDR3 nucleotide sequence: TGTGCCAGCAGCTTAGGCAGCAACACTGAAGCTTTCTTT. It is translated as CASSLGSNTEAFF.

In DNA, the CDR3 is TGTGCCAGCAGCTTAGGGGGCCCTTCCTACGAGCAGTACTTC. It is translated as CASSLGGPSYEQYF. V is TRBV7-9 and J is TRBJ2-5, with D possibly matching TRBD1 (5 bases). The DNA end is a closer match to TRBJ2-7, so the J assignment may be wrong. Germline V gives CDR1 SEHNR, CDR2 FQNEAQ (reference sequence). The CDR3 covers 14 residues.

This clone has just one count. The V gene is TRBV2, the J gene TRBJ1-4; 10 bases are shared with TRBD1. The germline gives CDR1 SNHLY, CDR2 FYNNEI. The V and J ends lost 6 bases and 5 bases, in that order; junction bases with no gene match: 6. The CDR3 spans 15 residues. The CDR3 sequence: CASREGQGWNEKLFF. Here the CDR3 DNA reads TGTGCCAGCAGAGAGGGACAGGGGTGGAATGAAAAACTGTTTTTT.

This chain uses TRBV27 with TRBJ2-7, with 7 bases aligning to TRBD2. Germline V CDR1 and CDR2: MNHEY, SMNVEV (reference sequence). The CDR3 is 12 residues long. The ends lost 2 bases at V and 6 bases at J; junction bases unmatched: 1. CDR3 DNA sequence: TGTGCCAGCAGTTTAGGCGGGAGCGAGCAGTACTTC. As protein: CASSLGGSEQYF.

A word on this clone: Other nucleotide sequences from this sample produce the same CDR3. This rearrangement joins TRBV27 to TRBJ2-7, with D perhaps being TRBD1 or TRBD2 (5 bases each). Germline V lookup: CDR1 MNHEY, CDR2 SMNVEV (reference sequence). The CDR3 runs to 15 residues. Trimming cost V 1 base and J 0 bases, with 10 bases left between them. CDR3 bases: TGTGCCAGCAGTTTATTTCCGGGGACCTCCTACGAGCAGTACTTC. Its protein product is CASSLFPGTSYEQYF.